This T cell receptor (beta chain) originates from a study of human T cells and chemical hapten exposure. Trimming took off 0 bases at V and 6 bases at J, with 6 bases between the two ends. The CDR3 consists of 13 residues. The germline V gene encodes CDR1 SGHAT and CDR2 FQNNGV. Study-level findings and limits: Significantly more large CDR3 similarity clusters were formed by expanded TCRs than by controls.

TCRdb recomputed calls from the RACE reads with MiXCR, one row per CDR3 protein. The table lists some 190,000 distinct CDR3 sequences, 20% to 25% of them singletons. This clonotype appeared a few times. Antigen unknown. As to time point: patch test 1, 2 weeks after DPC sensitization. Regarding treatment: therapeutic diphenylcyclopropenone sensitization with weekly scalp DPC. V and J are TRBV11-2 and TRBJ2-1; D uncertain. The starting material was whole blood, obtained in connection with sensitization to the hapten diphenylcyclopropenone (DPC). The receptor was isolated from a woman in her 50s with alopecia areata. Some clones in this sample may be carry-over from other donors' samples. The CDR3 region is CASSLDRANEQFF. CDR3 DNA sequence: TGTGCCAGCAGCTTAGATCGGGCCAATGAGCAGTTCTTC.